This TCR beta chain was documented in a study of T cells after yellow fever vaccination. This CDR3 is 14 amino acids long. The germline CDR1 and CDR2 sequences are SGHTA and FQGNSA. V was pared by 5 bases and J by 5 bases, with 13 bases between. The study made its TCR cDNA through 5'RACE template switching. That step introduced a universal primer site along with UMIs. MiXCR was run by TCRdb on the 5' RACE reads, yielding one entry per CDR3 protein. The sample comprises 360,000 or so distinct CDR3 sequences, under 14% of which are singletons, and less than 20% rests with the top ten. This sequence joins TRBV7-2 and TRBJ2-1; D is possibly TRBD1 (6 bases). The sequencing here drew on PBMCs, taken on the day of the first yellow fever vaccination. The sequence came from a man younger than 35 who received the YFV17D yellow fever vaccine. The DNA of the CDR3 is TGTGCCAGCAGCGAATGGACAGAACACAATGAGCAGTTCTTC. Its protein is CASSEWTEHNEQFF.